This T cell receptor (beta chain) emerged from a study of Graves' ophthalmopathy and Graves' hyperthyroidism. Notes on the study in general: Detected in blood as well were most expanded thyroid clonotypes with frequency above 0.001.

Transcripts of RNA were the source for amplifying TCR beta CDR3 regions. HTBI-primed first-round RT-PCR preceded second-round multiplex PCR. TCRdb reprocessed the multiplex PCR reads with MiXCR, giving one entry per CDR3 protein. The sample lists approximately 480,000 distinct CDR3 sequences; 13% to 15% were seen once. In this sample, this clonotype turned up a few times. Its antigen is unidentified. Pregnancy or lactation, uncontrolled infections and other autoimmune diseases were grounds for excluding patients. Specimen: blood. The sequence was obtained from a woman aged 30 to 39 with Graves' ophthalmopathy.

The CDR3 coding sequence is TGCGCCAGCAGCCGAGAACAGGGGCGCACTGAAGCTTTCTTT. Amino acids: CASSREQGRTEAFF. The V and J genes are TRBV4-1 and TRBJ1-1; 7 nucleotides align to TRBD1. Germline assignment: CDR1 MGHRA and CDR2 YSYEKL. CDR3 length: 14 amino acids. V lost 4 bases and J lost 4; bases outside the gene matches: 6.